The source of this T cell receptor beta chain is a study of blood T cell repertoires in COVID-19. For the study at large: Acute-phase and convalescent COVID-19 samples originated in the United States, Italy and Spain. The cDNA or gDNA used as material had been derived from T cells, B-cell-depleted T cells, or PBMCs.

In the study's own analysis: Scientists estimated how many nucleated cells there were by amplifying reference gene primers. The assay was immunoSEQ multiplex PCR, and TCRdb's table has in-frame clones only and misses some. V and J calls and clone size come straight from that table; D and trimming were deduced from the DNA. The table lists over 90,000 clones, around 87% of them singletons, with roughly 17% in the top ten. Looked up from germline, CDR1 is MNHEY and CDR2 is SVGAGI. CDR3 size: 14 residues. The junction had 3 bases not matched to a gene; V was cut back by 8 bases and J by 5 bases. Specimen: peripheral blood. V usage is TRBV6-5 and J usage is TRBJ2-2; 12 nucleotides align to TRBD2. The sequence came from a human donor in a cohort sampled during active COVID-19. In DNA form, the CDR3 reads TGTGCCAGCCTAGGACTAGCGGGGACCGGGGAGCTGTTTTTT. Residues: CASLGLAGTGELFF.